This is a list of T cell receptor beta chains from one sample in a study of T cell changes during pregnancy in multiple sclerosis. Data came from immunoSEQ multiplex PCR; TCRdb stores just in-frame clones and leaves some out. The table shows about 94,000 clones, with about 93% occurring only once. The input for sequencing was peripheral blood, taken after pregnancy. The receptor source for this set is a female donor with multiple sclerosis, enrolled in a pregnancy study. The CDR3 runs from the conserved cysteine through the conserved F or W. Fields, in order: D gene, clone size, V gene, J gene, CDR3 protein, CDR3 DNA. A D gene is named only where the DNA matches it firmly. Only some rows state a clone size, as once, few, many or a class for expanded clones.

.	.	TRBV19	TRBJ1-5	CASSLTAYSNQPQHF	TGTGCCAGTAGTTTGACAGCATATAGCAATCAGCCCCAGCATTTT
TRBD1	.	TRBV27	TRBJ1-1	CASTGTDYTEAFF	TGTGCCAGCACCGGGACAGATTACACTGAAGCTTTCTTT
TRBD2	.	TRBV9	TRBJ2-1	CASSVGGLQFF	TGTGCCAGCAGCGTAGGGGGACTACAGTTCTTC
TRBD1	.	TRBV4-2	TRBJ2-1	CASSPDRGHTSGRHSYNEQFF	TGTGCCAGCAGCCCCGACAGGGGGCACACTAGCGGTCGACACTCCTACAATGAGCAGTTCTTC
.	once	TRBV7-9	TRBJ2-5	CASRNRDKQETQYF	TGTGCCAGCAGGAACCGGGACAAACAAGAGACCCAGTACTTC
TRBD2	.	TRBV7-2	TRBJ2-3	CASSLLAGRDTQYF	TGTGCCAGCAGCCTACTAGCGGGTAGAGATACGCAGTATTTT
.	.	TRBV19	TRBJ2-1	CASSIVGANEQFF	TGTGCCAGTAGTATAGTGGGAGCGAATGAGCAGTTCTTC
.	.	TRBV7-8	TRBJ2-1	CASSLDQRASSYNEQFF	TGTGCCAGCAGCTTAGACCAGCGTGCGAGCTCCTACAATGAGCAGTTCTTC
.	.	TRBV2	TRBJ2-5	CASSRELQETQYF	TGTGCCAGCAGTCGGGAACTTCAAGAGACCCAGTACTTC
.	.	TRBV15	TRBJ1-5	CATSRGGNNQPQHF	TGTGCCACCAGCAGGGGGGGAAACAATCAGCCCCAGCATTTT
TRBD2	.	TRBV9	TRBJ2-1	CASSVVLAGAYNEQFF	TGTGCCAGCAGCGTAGTACTAGCGGGAGCCTACAATGAGCAGTTCTTC
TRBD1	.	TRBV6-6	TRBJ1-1	CASSSSTGGTEAFF	TGTGCCAGCAGTTCCAGCACAGGGGGCACTGAAGCTTTCTTT
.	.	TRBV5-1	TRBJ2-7	CASSRTWTKIGTYEQYF	TGCGCCAGCAGTAGGACATGGACTAAAATAGGTACCTACGAGCAGTACTTC
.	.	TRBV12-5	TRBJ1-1	CASGLVLGTGPRHTEAFF	TGTGCTAGTGGTTTGGTCCTAGGCACAGGGCCTCGCCACACTGAAGCTTTCTTT
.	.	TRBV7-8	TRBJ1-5	CASSLEGAQPQHF	TGTGCCAGCAGCTTAGAGGGAGCTCAGCCCCAGCATTTT
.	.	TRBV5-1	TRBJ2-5	CASSAAEAQETQYF	TGCGCCAGCAGCGCGGCGGAGGCCCAAGAGACCCAGTACTTC
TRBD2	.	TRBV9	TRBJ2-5	CASSVDESGGLAGPFQETQYF	TGTGCCAGCAGCGTAGATGAGTCGGGGGGACTAGCGGGACCATTCCAAGAGACCCAGTACTTC
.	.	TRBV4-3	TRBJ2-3	CASSQAPAANTDTQYF	TGCGCCAGCAGCCAAGCCCCGGCAGCGAACACAGATACGCAGTATTTT
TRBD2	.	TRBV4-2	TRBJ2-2	CASSQVSLAGDTGELFF	TGTGCCAGCAGCCAAGTCTCGCTAGCGGGAGACACCGGGGAGCTGTTTTTT
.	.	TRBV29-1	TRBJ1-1	CSVEHRYTEAFF	TGCAGCGTTGAGCACAGATACACTGAAGCTTTCTTT
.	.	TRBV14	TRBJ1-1	CASRPTGNTEAFF	TGTGCCAGCAGACCTACAGGGAACACTGAAGCTTTCTTT
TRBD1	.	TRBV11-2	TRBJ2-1	CASSRMGDRGRNEQFF	TGTGCCAGCAGTCGAATGGGGGACAGGGGTAGAAATGAGCAGTTCTTC
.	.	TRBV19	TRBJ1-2	CASKMELGYTF	TGTGCCAGTAAGATGGAGCTCGGCTACACCTTC
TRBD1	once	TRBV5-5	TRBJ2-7	CASSLTGDEQYF	TGTGCCAGCAGCCTGACAGGGGACGAGCAGTACTTC
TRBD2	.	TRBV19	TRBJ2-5	CASKPSGYQETQYF	TGTGCCAGTAAACCTAGCGGGTACCAAGAGACCCAGTACTTC
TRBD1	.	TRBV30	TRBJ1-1	CAWSGQGFSEAFF	TGTGCCTGGAGTGGACAGGGTTTCTCTGAAGCTTTCTTT
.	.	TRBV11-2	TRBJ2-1	CASRSGGLYNEQFF	TGTGCCAGCAGATCCGGGGGACTTTACAATGAGCAGTTCTTC
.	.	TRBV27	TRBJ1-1	CASSLSAGFMNTEAFF	TGTGCCAGCAGTTTATCGGCAGGGTTCATGAACACTGAAGCTTTCTTT
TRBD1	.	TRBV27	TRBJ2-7	CASSPRQGHYEQYF	TGTGCCAGCAGTCCCCGACAGGGGCACTACGAGCAGTACTTC
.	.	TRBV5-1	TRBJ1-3	CASSGGGLSSGNTIYF	TGCGCCAGCAGCGGCGGGGGCCTCAGCTCTGGAAACACCATATATTTT
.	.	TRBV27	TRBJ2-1	CASSHTLNNEQFF	TGTGCCAGCAGCCATACTCTCAACAATGAGCAGTTCTTC
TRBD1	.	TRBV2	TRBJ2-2	CASSEVPGQGRVTGELFF	TGTGCCAGCAGTGAAGTCCCAGGACAGGGGAGGGTCACCGGGGAGCTGTTTTTT
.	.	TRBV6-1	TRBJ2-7	CASGPASSKQYF	TGTGCCAGTGGTCCTGCCAGTAGCAAGCAGTACTTC
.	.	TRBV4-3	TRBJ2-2	CASSRSRESSTGELFF	TGCGCCAGCAGCCGAAGTAGGGAGTCGTCCACCGGGGAGCTGTTTTTT
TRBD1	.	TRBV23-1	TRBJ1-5	CASSHRGRFNQPQHF	TGCGCCAGCAGTCACAGGGGGCGGTTCAATCAGCCCCAGCATTTT
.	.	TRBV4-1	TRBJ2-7	CASSQVPHSYEQYF	TGCGCCAGCAGCCAAGTTCCACATTCCTACGAGCAGTACTTC
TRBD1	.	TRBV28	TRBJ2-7	CASSRAGTASYEQYF	TGTGCCAGCAGTCGGGCCGGGACAGCCTCCTACGAGCAGTACTTC
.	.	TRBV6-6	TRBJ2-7	CASRGSSYEQYF	TGTGCCAGCAGGGGGAGTTCCTACGAGCAGTACTTC
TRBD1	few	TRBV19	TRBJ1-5	CASSPGQGISNQPQHF	TGTGCCAGTAGTCCTGGACAGGGTATAAGCAATCAGCCCCAGCATTTT
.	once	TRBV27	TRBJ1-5	CASSFQGNNQPQHF	TGTGCCAGCAGTTTCCAGGGCAACAATCAGCCCCAGCATTTT
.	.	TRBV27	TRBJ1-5	CASSKAGSNQPQHF	TGTGCCAGCAGTAAGGCGGGGAGCAATCAGCCCCAGCATTTT
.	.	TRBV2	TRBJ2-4	CASSEVRTEKNIQYF	TGTGCCAGCAGTGAAGTGAGGACAGAGAAAAACATTCAGTACTTC